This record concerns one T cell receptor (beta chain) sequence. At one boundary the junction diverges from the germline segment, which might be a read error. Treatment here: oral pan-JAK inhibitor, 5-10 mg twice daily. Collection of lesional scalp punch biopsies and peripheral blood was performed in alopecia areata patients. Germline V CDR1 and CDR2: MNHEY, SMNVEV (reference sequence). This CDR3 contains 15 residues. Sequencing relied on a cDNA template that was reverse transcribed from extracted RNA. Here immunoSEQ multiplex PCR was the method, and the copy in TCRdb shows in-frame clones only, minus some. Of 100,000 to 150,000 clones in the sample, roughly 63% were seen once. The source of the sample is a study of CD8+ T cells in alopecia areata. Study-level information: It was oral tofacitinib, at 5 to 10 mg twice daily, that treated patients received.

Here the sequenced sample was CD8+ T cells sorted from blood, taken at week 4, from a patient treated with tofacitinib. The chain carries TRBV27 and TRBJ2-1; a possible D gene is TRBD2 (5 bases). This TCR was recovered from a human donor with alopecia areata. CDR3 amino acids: CASRGLGSTYNEQFF. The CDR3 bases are TGTGCCAGCCGCGGGTTGGGTAGCACCTATAATGAGCAGTTCTTC.